The T cell receptor beta chain described here comes from a study of OX40 agonist ivuxolimab in advanced cancers. The junction had 10 bases not matched to a gene; V was cut back by 3 bases and J by 6 bases. The CDR3 extends over 16 amino acids. CDR1 MGHRA and CDR2 YSYEKL come from the germline V gene. Using immunoSEQ multiplex PCR, the repertoire was profiled, and TCRdb retains in-frame clones only, with some absent. The table shows about 20,000 clones, with about four fifths occurring only once. The starting material was CD4+ or CD8+ T cells sorted from blood, obtained in a trial of the OX40 agonist ivuxolimab. The origin of this receptor is an adult with an advanced solid tumor such as melanoma, head and neck, liver or kidney cancer. The chain recombines TRBV4-1 with TRBJ2-1; 8 bases fit TRBD1. Here the CDR3 reads CASSHVTGGLSNEQFF. DNA of the CDR3: TGCGCCAGCAGCCACGTCACAGGGGGACTCTCCAATGAGCAGTTCTTC.